These 19 T cell receptor beta chains originate from one sample sequenced in a study of shared clonotypes between healthy human individuals. The repertoire was sequenced with immunoSEQ multiplex PCR; TCRdb's copy has only in-frame clones and lacks some. The data hold about 490,000 clones, with 60% to 85% observed a single time. The specimen was PBMCs. These TCRs come from a woman aged 40 to 49 in good health. Some clones in this sample may be carry-over from other donors' samples.

This clone has just one count. CDR3 in DNA: TGTGCCAGCTCACCAGCAATGCAAGAGACCCAGTACTTC. This sequence encodes CASSPAMQETQYF. This sequence joins TRBV18 and TRBJ2-5; no definite D call. The CDR3 loop spans 13 amino acids. The V gene lost 2 bases and the J gene lost 2 bases, with 6 bases spanning the gap. Germline CDR1 and CDR2: KGHSH and LQKENI.

In its sample, this clone was seen a few times. Other DNA sequences in this specimen translate into the identical CDR3. V is TRBV27 and J is TRBJ2-7; weak D call: TRBD1 (6 bases). Between the trimmed V and J ends, which lost 3 bases and 2 bases, there was a span of 11 bases. Germline loops: CDR1 MNHEY, CDR2 SMNVEV (reference sequence). The CDR3 is 14 amino acids. CDR3 residues: CASSFDRHTYEQYF. The CDR3 coding sequence is TGTGCCAGCAGTTTCGACAGGCATACCTACGAGCAGTACTTC.

V gene TRBV28 combines with J gene TRBJ2-5; D possibly corresponds to TRBD2 (6 bases). CDR1 is MDHEN, CDR2 SYDVKM, per germline. V gave up 7 bases and J gave up 4 bases, with 19 bases separating them. The CDR3 length is 15 residues. The CDR3 DNA is TGTGCCAGCACATCTTCTTGGGAGGTACGAGAGACCCAGTACTTC. Its protein is CASTSSWEVRETQYF.

The chain links TRBV5-4 to TRBJ2-7; 11 bases align to TRBD2. V was pared by 5 bases and J by 3 bases, with 7 bases of the junction left unmatched. CDR1 is SGHNT, CDR2 YYREEE, per germline (reference sequence). The CDR3 has 15 amino acids. The CDR3 nucleotides read TGTGCCAGCAGAGAGGGACTAGCGGATAACTACGAGCAGTACTTC. Residues: CASREGLADNYEQYF.

The chain uses TRBV2 and TRBJ1-4; D perhaps matches TRBD1 (5 bases). Germline lookup yields CDR1 SNHLY and CDR2 FYNNEI. The CDR3 is 13 amino acids. Trimming took off 0 bases at V and 13 bases at J, with 12 bases between the two ends. This CDR3 reads CASSEARQGRLFF. The CDR3 DNA reads as TGTGCCAGCAGTGAAGCGCGGCAGGGCAGACTGTTTTTT.

The genes are TRBV6-5 and TRBJ2-7; 10 positions match TRBD1. V shed 0 bases, J shed 4 bases, and the junction held 6 bases outside the gene matches. The CDR3 loop spans 16 amino acids. Germline V lookup: CDR1 MNHEY, CDR2 SVGAGI. The CDR3: CASSYSAPGQGYEQYF. The CDR3 region has the DNA TGTGCCAGCAGTTACTCGGCCCCGGGACAGGGGTACGAGCAGTACTTC.

The rearrangement links TRBV18 to TRBJ1-1, with D perhaps matching TRBD1 (6 bases). The length of the CDR3 is 14 residues. CDR1 and CDR2 from the germline V gene are KGHSH and LQKENI. V lost 3 bases and J 4 bases, leaving 12 bases between the germline ends. The DNA of the CDR3 is TGTGCCAGCTCACCCCAGGGGTTCGGCACTGAAGCTTTCTTT. It yields the protein CASSPQGFGTEAFF.

This chain joins TRBV7-2 and TRBJ2-7, with 16 positions matching TRBD2. The trim removed 5 bases at V and 4 bases at J, leaving 8 bases unmatched. Germline values: CDR1 SGHTA, CDR2 FQGNSA. This CDR3 has 17 amino acids. The DNA of the CDR3 is TGTGCCAGCAGCGAGGGGACTAGCGGGAGGGCCGGATACGAGCAGTACTTC. This gives the protein CASSEGTSGRAGYEQYF. Together with reference TRBV7-2 and TRBJ2-7, the CDR3 gives the full variable domain: GAGVSQSPSNKVTEKGKDVELRCDPISGHTALYWYRQSLGQGLEFLIYFQGNSAPDKSGLPSDRFSAERTGGSVSTLTIQRTQQEDSAVYLCASSEGTSGRAGYEQYFGPGTRLTVT.

The chain joins TRBV18 to TRBJ1-1, with D perhaps matching TRBD1 (5 bases). Germline CDR1 and CDR2: KGHSH and LQKENI. The CDR3 is 15 amino acids. Trimming took 1 base from V and 2 from J, leaving 11 bases between them. Written as DNA, the CDR3 is TGTGCCAGCTCACCACTCTATCAGGGAAACACTGAAGCTTTCTTT. It encodes CASSPLYQGNTEAFF.

The CDR3 is CASSSDRGTQPQHF. In nucleotides, the CDR3 is TGTGCCAGCAGCTCCGACAGGGGTACTCAGCCCCAGCATTTT. The V gene is TRBV2, the J gene TRBJ1-5, with 8 bases matching TRBD1. Trimming cost V 6 bases and J 6 bases; bases outside gene matches: 7. The CDR3 consists of 14 residues. Germline-derived CDR1 and CDR2 are SNHLY and FYNNEI.

The chain is built from TRBV7-2 and TRBJ2-7; tentative D call: TRBD2 (7 bases). The germline V and J ends were trimmed by 5 bases and 0 bases, with 17 bases remaining between them. This CDR3 has 16 amino acids. The germline CDR1 and CDR2 sequences are SGHTA and FQGNSA. CDR3 in DNA: TGTGCCAGCAGCCGTAGGGGGGGACCTAGCTCCTACGAGCAGTACTTC. It specifies CASSRRGGPSSYEQYF.

The sample holds one count of this clone. The genes are TRBV5-1 and TRBJ1-5; a weak D match, TRBD1 (5 bases). Germline V gene sequence: CDR1 SGHRS, CDR2 YFSETQ. The V gene lost 4 bases and the J gene lost 7 bases, with 18 bases spanning the gap. The CDR3 has 15 amino acids. CDR3 sequence (DNA): TGCGCCAGCAGCGAAGGAGGGTACGGGGGGCAGCCCCAGCATTTT. It encodes CASSEGGYGGQPQHF.

This sequence joins TRBV27 and TRBJ2-5, with TRBD2 matching 11 bases. The CDR3 length is 16 residues. V gave up 5 bases and J gave up 2 bases; unmatched junction bases: 7. The germline V gene has CDR1 MNHEY and CDR2 SMNVEV (reference sequence). The DNA for the CDR3 is TGTGCCAGCAGTCGCCTAGGGACTAGCGGTCAAGAGACCCAGTACTTC. Its protein product is CASSRLGTSGQETQYF.

The chain has TRBV9 and TRBJ2-7; the match to TRBD2 covers 10 bases. CDR1 and CDR2 (germline): SGDLS, YYNGEE. The CDR3 length is 17 residues. Trimming took 3 bases from V and 6 from J; bases not matched to a gene: 15. The CDR3 sequence is CASSANDRELAGIEQYF. In nucleotides, the CDR3 is TGTGCCAGCAGCGCGAACGACAGGGAACTAGCGGGAATCGAGCAGTACTTC.

This clone turned up a few times. This chain connects TRBV7-9 to TRBJ1-4; D might be TRBD1 (6 bases). V gave up 2 bases and J gave up 7 bases, with 17 bases separating them. Germline CDR1 is SEHNR and CDR2 is FQNEAQ (reference sequence). This CDR3 region has 16 residues. CDR3 sequence: CASSLSFRQGSEKLFF. Written as DNA, the CDR3 is TGTGCCAGCAGCTTATCGTTTAGGCAGGGGAGTGAAAAACTGTTTTTT.

In this sample, this clone turned up once. The J gene is TRBJ2-3, the V gene TRBV18; weak D call: TRBD2 (5 bases). The CDR3 consists of 15 residues. Per the germline V gene, CDR1 is KGHSH and CDR2 is LQKENI. V was clipped by 4 bases and J by 0 bases, with 11 bases between them. The DNA of the CDR3 is TGTGCCAGCTCACGAGTCGGGGAAAGCACAGATACGCAGTATTTT. It specifies CASSRVGESTDTQYF.

The genes are TRBV11-2 and TRBJ2-4; no clear D. V lost 1 base, J lost 0 bases, and 16 bases lay in between. The CDR3 consists of 18 residues. Per germline, CDR1 SGHAT and CDR2 FQNNGV. The CDR3 spells CASSLGAYVSLAKNIQYF. CDR3 in DNA: TGTGCCAGCAGCTTAGGAGCGTACGTTAGTCTAGCCAAAAACATTCAGTACTTC.

The chain carries TRBV27 and TRBJ1-1, with a tentative D call TRBD1 (5 bases). Trimming removed 3 bases at V and 1 base at J, with 6 bases between. CDR3 length equals 13 residues. In germline, CDR1 is MNHEY, CDR2 SMNVEV (reference sequence). CDR3 loop: CASSFTGNTEAFF. In nucleotides, the CDR3 is TGTGCCAGCAGTTTTACAGGGAACACTGAAGCTTTCTTT.

V gene TRBV18 combines with J gene TRBJ1-2; TRBD1 matches at 7 bases. CDR1 and CDR2 (germline): KGHSH, LQKENI. With V trimmed by 1 base and J by 8 bases, 7 bases remained unmatched. The CDR3 spans 14 residues. The CDR3 DNA is TGTGCCAGCTCACCACGGGACAGCGAGGGCGGCTACACCTTC. Protein: CASSPRDSEGGYTF.